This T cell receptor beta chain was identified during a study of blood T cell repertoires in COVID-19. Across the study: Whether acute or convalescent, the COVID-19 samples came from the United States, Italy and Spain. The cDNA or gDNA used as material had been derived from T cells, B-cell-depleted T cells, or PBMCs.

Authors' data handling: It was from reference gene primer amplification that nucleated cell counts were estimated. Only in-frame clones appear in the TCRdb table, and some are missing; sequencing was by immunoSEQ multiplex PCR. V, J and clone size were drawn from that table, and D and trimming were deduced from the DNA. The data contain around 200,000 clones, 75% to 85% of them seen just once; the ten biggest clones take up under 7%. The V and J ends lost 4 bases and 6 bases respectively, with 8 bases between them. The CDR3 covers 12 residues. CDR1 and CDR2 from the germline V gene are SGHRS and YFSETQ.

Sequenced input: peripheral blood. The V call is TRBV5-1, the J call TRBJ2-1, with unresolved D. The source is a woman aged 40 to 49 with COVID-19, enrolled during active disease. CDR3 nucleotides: TGCGCCAGCAGCAGACCTAGCAATGAGCAGTTCTTC. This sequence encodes CASSRPSNEQFF.